This T cell receptor (beta chain) was captured in a study of beta chain features in type 1 diabetes. General study findings and limits: A moderate, significant TCRB CDR3 shortening appeared in type 1 diabetes across four CD4+ subsets.

The germline V and J ends were trimmed by 1 base and 4 bases, with 11 bases remaining between them. This CDR3 region has 14 residues. Germline CDR1 and CDR2: SQVTM and ANQGSEA. This clone was found many times. The antigen is unknown. Investigators reverse transcribed all isolated RNA, so they sequenced expressed TCRB transcripts. Generated by immunoSEQ multiplex PCR, the TCRdb table keeps only in-frame clones and is missing some. The data hold a few hundred thousand clones, with around 10% observed a single time. Material for sequencing was central memory CD4+ T cells from blood. The rearrangement links TRBV29-1 to TRBJ2-1, with D uncertain. This receptor was taken from a man younger than 45 with type 1 diabetes. The CDR3 coding sequence is TGCAGCGTTGAAGCTACCTCACCTTACAATGAGCAGTTCTTC. The encoded protein is CSVEATSPYNEQFF.